Sequencing of this T cell receptor beta chain was carried out in a study of T cell repertoires in cytomegalovirus infection. Study information: Researchers turned to recently identified HLA-C-restricted CMV epitopes as well as well-studied HLA-B-restricted ones. Indications came from public TCR beta signatures; they pointed to CMV infection and to a matching HLA type. Regarding the study as a whole: The study found HLA-C-restricted CMV-specific TCR beta clonotypes dominating the ex vivo response. Carriage of CMV together with the relevant HLA was identifiable through cumulative public TCR beta family frequency.

CDR3 size: 16 residues. In germline, CDR1 is SGHAT, CDR2 FQNNGV. Trimming cost V 7 bases and J 8 bases; bases outside gene matches: 14. MiXCR was run by TCRdb on the reads, yielding one entry per CDR3 protein. The profile covers roughly 800,000 distinct CDR3 sequences, with roughly 29% appearing a single time and 13% taken by the ten largest. This clonotype was found a few times. Its target is unknown. This clonotype originated in a human donor in good health (CMV status not recorded). Some clones in this sample may be carry-over from other donors' samples. The chain recombines TRBV11-2 with TRBJ2-1; 10 nucleotides match TRBD1. The starting material was cultured CD8+ T cells from PBMCs, obtained from culture after CMV antigen stimulation. CDR3 residues: CASNHPGTGEYDEQFF. The CDR3 DNA reads TGTGCCAGCAACCACCCCGGGACAGGGGAGTATGATGAGCAGTTCTTC.